The source of this T cell receptor beta chain is a study of CD8 T cells in Susac syndrome. After extraction with the RNeasy kit, about 0.45 to 1 ug of the RNA was reverse transcribed using random hexamers. Coverage of TCR beta CDR3 amplification by immunoSEQ multiplex PCR extended to 54 Vbeta and 13 Jbeta. TCRdb reprocessed the immunoSEQ multiplex PCR reads via MiXCR and lists one record per CDR3 protein. The sample records roughly 120,000 distinct CDR3 sequences, over 90% being singletons. This CDR3 contains 15 residues. The germline V gene has CDR1 SNHLY and CDR2 FYNNEI. Losses at the gene ends were 3 bases for V and 1 base for J; bases not matched to a gene: 2. Negative isolation was applied to CD8+ and CD4+ T cells, and FACS enrichment was applied to TEMRA cells.

The sample comprised CD8+ T cells from PBMCs. The sequence derives from a human donor with multiple sclerosis. V and J are TRBV2 and TRBJ2-7, with 11 bases identical to TRBD1. CDR3 residues: CASSDGTGGSYEQYV. CDR3 nucleotides: TGTGCCAGCAGTGACGGGACAGGGGGGTCCTACGAGCAGTACGTC.